This T cell receptor beta chain was sequenced in a study of technical replicates of blood from four donors. Germline V gives CDR1 SEHNR, CDR2 FQNEAQ (reference sequence). J lost 5 bases, V lost 5 bases, and 6 bases had no gene match. CDR3 length: 13 residues. The protocol was immunoSEQ multiplex PCR, while the TCRdb copy is restricted to in-frame clones and leaves out a portion. The table has tens of thousands of clones, roughly 91% seen once. The origin of this receptor is a human donor in good health. Some clones in this sample may be carry-over from other donors' samples. Sequencing was done on a sample of PBMCs. This chain uses TRBV7-9 with TRBJ2-7; 7 bases align to TRBD1. The CDR3 DNA reads TGTGCCAGCAGCCCCGCCGGACAGGACGAGCAGTACTTC. This encodes CASSPAGQDEQYF.